What follows are 14 T cell receptor beta chains derived from one specimen sequenced in a study of blood T cell repertoires in COVID-19. The table came from immunoSEQ multiplex PCR; TCRdb's copy has only in-frame clones and leaves some out. The sample has some 140,000 clones; 79% are singletons. The sequenced sample consisted of peripheral blood. The origin of the receptors is a man aged 55 to 70 with acute or convalescent COVID-19.

The chain is built from TRBV27 and TRBJ1-1; 7 bases line up with TRBD1. The CDR3 runs to 14 residues. The germline gives CDR1 MNHEY, CDR2 SMNVEV (reference sequence). Trimming at V came to 5 bases and at J to 1 base, leaving 4 bases not matched to a gene. CDR3 region: CASSPDRANTEAFF. In nucleotides, the CDR3 is TGTGCCAGCAGTCCCGACAGGGCGAACACTGAAGCTTTCTTT.

In its sample, this clone was seen once. This chain uses TRBV18 with TRBJ2-7; TRBD1 agrees at 7 bases. The germline V gene has CDR1 KGHSH and CDR2 LQKENI. Trimming at V came to 6 bases and at J to 12 bases, leaving 11 bases not matched to a gene. The CDR3 totals 12 residues. CDR3 DNA: TGTGCCAGCTCGGAAAAACAGGGGATCGGGTACTTC. Translating gives CASSEKQGIGYF. The full variable domain, rest sourced from reference TRBV18 and TRBJ2-7, is NAGVMQNPRHLVRRRGQEARLRCSPMKGHSHVYWYRQLPEEGLKFMVYLQKENIIDESGMPKERFSAEFPKEGPSILRIQQVVRGDSAAYFCASSEKQGIGYFGPGTRLTVT.

The table lists this clone with a count of one. The genes are TRBV7-2 and TRBJ1-4, with 9 bases lining up with TRBD1. The CDR3 consists of 15 residues. Germline V CDR1 and CDR2: SGHTA, FQGNSA. V trimming: 5 bases; J trimming: 10 bases; junction bases outside the gene matches: 11. CDR3 amino acids: CASSGRTGGLGKLFF. DNA of the CDR3: TGTGCCAGCAGCGGACGAACAGGGGGCCTGGGAAAACTGTTTTTT.

J is TRBJ2-5 and V is TRBV7-9; 8 bases line up with TRBD1. This CDR3 comprises 17 residues. J lost 4 bases, V lost 4 bases, and 14 bases had no gene match. Germline V lookup: CDR1 SEHNR, CDR2 FQNEAQ (reference sequence). The CDR3 coding sequence is TGTGCCAGCAGCTCCCGGGACAGGACTTTCGGGGGAGAGACCCAGTACTTC. This translates into CASSSRDRTFGGETQYF.

This sequence joins TRBV7-9 and TRBJ2-7; D perhaps matches TRBD1 (5 bases). Looked up from germline, CDR1 is SEHNR and CDR2 is FQNEAQ (reference sequence). Trimming took 5 bases from V and 4 from J, leaving 12 bases between them. CDR3 size: 13 residues. In nucleotides, the CDR3 is TGTGCCAGCAGCCCCTGGGCAGGGTACGAGCAGTACTTC. It specifies CASSPWAGYEQYF. The entire variable domain, with the rest obtained from reference TRBV7-9 and TRBJ2-7, is as follows: DTGVSQNPRHKITKRGQNVTFRCDPISEHNRLYWYRQTLGQGPEFLTYFQNEAQLEKSRLLSDRFSAERPKGSFSTLEIQRTEQGDSAMYLCASSPWAGYEQYFGPGTRLTVT.

V is TRBV9 and J is TRBJ2-5; 7 bases line up with TRBD2. The germline V gene has CDR1 SGDLS and CDR2 YYNGEE. V lost 2 bases to trimming and J lost 1 base; unmatched junction nucleotides: 2. The CDR3 totals 14 residues. CDR3 sequence (DNA): TGTGCCAGCAGCGTTGGGACTACCCAAGAGACCCAGTACTTC. This encodes CASSVGTTQETQYF.

The genes are TRBV29-1 and TRBJ1-3; possibly TRBD1 for D (6 bases). The germline gives CDR1 SQVTM, CDR2 ANQGSEA. The V and J ends lost 1 base and 6 bases respectively, with 25 bases between them. CDR3 length: 18 amino acids. CDR3 sequence reads: CSVEGNGGPGLIANTIYF. The CDR3 bases are TGCAGCGTTGAAGGCAATGGGGGCCCGGGTTTGATCGCAAACACCATATATTTT.

The chain has TRBV27 and TRBJ1-4, with TRBD1 identical over 9 bases. CDR3 length: 16 amino acids. Per germline, CDR1 MNHEY and CDR2 SMNVEV (reference sequence). With V trimmed by 2 bases and J by 5 bases, 6 bases remained unmatched. CDR3 sequence reads: CASSLRQGGRNEKLFF. DNA of the CDR3: TGTGCCAGCAGTTTAAGACAGGGGGGCCGAAATGAAAAACTGTTTTTT.

The CDR3, as DNA: TGTGCCAGCAGCCCGAATAGGAACACTGAAGCTTTCTTT. Its translation: CASSPNRNTEAFF. The chain couples TRBV28 to TRBJ1-1; D is uncertain. Per the germline V gene, CDR1 is MDHEN and CDR2 is SYDVKM. The CDR3 runs 13 residues. V was shortened by 6 bases and J by 1 base, with 9 bases between the two germline ends.

The chain is built from TRBV18 and TRBJ1-1; D may be TRBD1 (6 bases). Germline V gives CDR1 KGHSH, CDR2 LQKENI. The CDR3 consists of 15 residues. Trimming left V 2 bases short and J 2 bases short, with 12 bases between. The CDR3 DNA follows: TGTGCCAGCTCACCATGGGGGCTCCAAAACACTGAAGCTTTCTTT. It translates to CASSPWGLQNTEAFF.

The V call is TRBV5-6, the J call TRBJ2-5; 9 bases align to TRBD1. The trim removed 0 bases at V and 14 bases at J, leaving 2 bases unmatched. Germline assignment: CDR1 SGHDT and CDR2 YYEEEE. This CDR3 comprises 11 residues. CDR3 residues: CASSLDRGLYF. CDR3 bases: TGTGCCAGCAGCTTGGACAGGGGGCTTTACTTC.

V gene TRBV24-1 combines with J gene TRBJ2-5; no clear D. The V gene's germline CDR1 is KGHDR and CDR2 SFDVKD. The germline V and J ends were trimmed by 2 bases and 1 base, with 10 bases remaining between them. This CDR3 is 15 amino acids long. The CDR3 nucleotides read TGTGCCACCAGTGATTCCTCGCAGCGCCAAGAGACCCAGTACTTC. Translation gives CATSDSSQRQETQYF.

As DNA, the CDR3 is TGTGCCAGCAGTGTGGAGGAGTCTTACAATGAGCAGTTCTTC. Amino acids: CASSVEESYNEQFF. The chain recombines TRBV6-4 with TRBJ2-1, with D perhaps matching TRBD2 (5 bases). Looked up from germline, CDR1 is MRHNA and CDR2 is SNTAGT. V gave up 4 bases and J gave up 4 bases, with 11 bases separating them. The CDR3 extends over 14 amino acids.

The genes are TRBV4-1 and TRBJ1-4; D gene ambiguous. Trimming cost V 1 base and J 2 bases, with 5 bases left between them. The CDR3 extends over 14 amino acids. Per the germline V gene, CDR1 is MGHRA and CDR2 is YSYEKL. CDR3 loop: CASSQGLTNEKLFF. CDR3 coding DNA: TGCGCCAGCAGCCAAGGGCTGACTAATGAAAAACTGTTTTTT.